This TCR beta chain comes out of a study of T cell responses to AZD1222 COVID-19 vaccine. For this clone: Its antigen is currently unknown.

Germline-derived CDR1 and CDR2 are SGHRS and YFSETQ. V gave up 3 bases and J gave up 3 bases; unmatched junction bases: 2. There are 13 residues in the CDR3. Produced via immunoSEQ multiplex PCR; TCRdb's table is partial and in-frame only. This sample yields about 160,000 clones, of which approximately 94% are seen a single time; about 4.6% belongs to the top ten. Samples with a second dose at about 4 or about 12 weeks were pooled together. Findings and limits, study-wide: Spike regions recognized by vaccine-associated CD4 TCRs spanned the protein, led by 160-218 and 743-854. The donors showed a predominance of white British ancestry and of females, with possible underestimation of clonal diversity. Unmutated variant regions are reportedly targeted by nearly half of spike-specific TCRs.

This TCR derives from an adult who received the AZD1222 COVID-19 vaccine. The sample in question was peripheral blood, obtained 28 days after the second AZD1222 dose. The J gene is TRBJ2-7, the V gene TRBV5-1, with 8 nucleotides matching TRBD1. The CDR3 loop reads CASSSGQGYEQYF. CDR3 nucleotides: TGCGCCAGCAGCTCCGGACAGGGCTACGAGCAGTACTTC.